Listed here is a single T cell receptor (beta chain). What it binds is unknown. These data belong to a study of CD8+ T cells in alopecia areata. Study results and limitations: Scalp sequencing captures resident alphabeta T cells of normal skin too.

The CDR3 runs 17 residues. The germline V gene encodes CDR1 WNHNN and CDR2 SYGVQD (reference sequence). With 8 bases clipped from V and 4 bases from J, the junction kept 15 bases outside the gene matches. Sequencing relied on a cDNA template that was reverse transcribed from extracted RNA. The data were produced by immunoSEQ multiplex PCR, yet TCRdb's version contains in-frame clones alone and is incomplete. Among about 140,000 clones listed, about 88% were seen once. Treatment here: oral pan-JAK inhibitor, 5-10 mg twice daily. Alopecia areata patients had lesional scalp punch biopsies and peripheral blood taken from them.

The sequence derives from a human donor with alopecia areata. The sequences come from CD8+ T cells sorted from blood, collected at week 4, from a patient treated with tofacitinib. This chain links TRBV10-1 with TRBJ2-1; TRBD1 aligns across 9 bases. This CDR3 is CASAAQLPGQGYNEQFF. Here the CDR3 DNA reads TGCGCCAGCGCTGCTCAATTACCGGGACAGGGATACAATGAGCAGTTCTTC.